A single sample is the source of the 12 T cell receptor beta chains below, sequenced in a study of blood T cell repertoires in COVID-19. The assay was immunoSEQ multiplex PCR, and TCRdb's table has in-frame clones only and misses some. The data contain hundreds of thousands of clones, around 89% of them singletons. Sequences were obtained from PBMCs or T cells enriched from blood (not recorded which). These receptors originate from a man in his forties or fifties who had been exposed to COVID-19.

V is TRBV19 and J is TRBJ2-5; D possibly corresponds to TRBD1 (5 bases). The CDR3 is made up of 14 amino acids. V was clipped by 3 bases and J by 5 bases, with 13 bases between them. The germline V gene has CDR1 LNHDA and CDR2 SQIVND (reference sequence). DNA for the CDR3: TGTGCCAGTAGTATTGGGCGAGCAGGGGAGACCCAGTACTTC. Encoded protein: CASSIGRAGETQYF.

V gene TRBV18 combines with J gene TRBJ2-5; D gene unclear. The CDR3 runs to 13 residues. Trimming stripped 1 base from V and 5 bases from J, with 8 bases between. Looked up from germline, CDR1 is KGHSH and CDR2 is LQKENI. As DNA, the CDR3 is TGTGCCAGCTCACCACGGTTGCGGGAGACCCAGTACTTC. It translates to CASSPRLRETQYF.

The chain carries TRBV7-9 and TRBJ2-7, with D maybe TRBD1 (6 bases). The length of the CDR3 is 15 residues. Germline V gene sequence: CDR1 SEHNR, CDR2 FQNEAQ (reference sequence). The V end lost 6 bases, the J end lost 1 base, and 16 bases lay between the germline ends. For the CDR3, the DNA is TGTGCCAGCAGGGATTACCAGGGGCAGTCCTACGAGCAGTACTTC. It specifies CASRDYQGQSYEQYF.

This chain links TRBV9 with TRBJ2-1, with 11 bases that match TRBD1. CDR1 and CDR2 from the germline V gene are SGDLS and YYNGEE. The CDR3 length is 16 residues. Unmatched junction bases numbered 6, after V lost 4 bases and J lost 3 bases. CDR3 nucleotides: TGTGCCAGCAGCCCAGGACAGGGGGCATACTACAATGAGCAGTTCTTC. It specifies CASSPGQGAYYNEQFF.

The chain links TRBV19 to TRBJ1-2, with D uncertain. Trimming removed 7 bases at V and 8 bases at J, with 14 bases between. The CDR3 has 12 amino acids. The germline V gene encodes CDR1 LNHDA and CDR2 SQIVND (reference sequence). In nucleotides, the CDR3 is TGTGCCAGTACTACGTGGTCGGTCGGCTACACCTTC. Residues: CASTTWSVGYTF.

The genes are TRBV30 and TRBJ2-4, with D unclear. This CDR3 is 13 amino acids long. V lost 2 bases and J lost 0, with 5 bases in between. Germline CDR1 GTSNPN, CDR2 SVGIG (reference sequence). CDR3 protein: CAWSILAKNIQYF. CDR3 nucleotide sequence: TGTGCCTGGAGTATATTAGCCAAAAACATTCAGTACTTC.

The chain links TRBV3-1 (or the pseudogene TRBV3-2) to TRBJ1-5; unclear D gene. The germline V gene encodes CDR1 LGHDT and CDR2 YNNKEL (reference sequence). Trimming pared 1 base from V and 6 bases from J, leaving 13 bases between. CDR3 length: 15 amino acids. The DNA of the CDR3 is TGTGCCAGCAGCCAAGCACCGGGTTCGGCTCAGCCCCAGCATTTT. This translates into CASSQAPGSAQPQHF.

The genes are TRBV28 and TRBJ1-2, with D uncertain. The CDR3 has 14 residues. V was shortened by 3 bases and J by 5 bases, with 13 bases between the two germline ends. Germline V gene lookup returns CDR1 MDHEN and CDR2 SYDVKM. The DNA of the CDR3 is TGTGCCAGCAGTTTGGTGGAGGTCGGGTATGGCTACACCTTC. Translation gives CASSLVEVGYGYTF.

J is TRBJ2-3 and V is TRBV7-2, with a possible D match to TRBD2 (7 bases). Trimming removed 10 bases at V and 2 bases at J, with 19 bases between. The CDR3 length is 15 residues. Per the germline V gene, CDR1 is SGHTA and CDR2 is FQGNSA. For the CDR3, the DNA is TGTGCCACCCAAGGAGGGGGGGCCTACACAGATACGCAGTATTTT. Translating it yields CATQGGGAYTDTQYF.

The genes are TRBV7-9 and TRBJ1-2; D remains ambiguous. Trimming pared 3 bases from V and 4 bases from J, leaving 6 bases between. This CDR3 region has 12 residues. Per the germline V gene, CDR1 is SEHNR and CDR2 is FQNEAQ (reference sequence). CDR3 residues: CASSFNFYGYTF. The CDR3 DNA reads as TGTGCCAGCAGCTTCAATTTCTATGGCTACACCTTC. Full variable domain (remainder filled in from reference TRBV7-9 and TRBJ1-2): DTGVSQNPRHKITKRGQNVTFRCDPISEHNRLYWYRQTLGQGPEFLTYFQNEAQLEKSRLLSDRFSAERPKGSFSTLEIQRTEQGDSAMYLCASSFNFYGYTFGSGTRLTVV.

The chain is built from TRBV2 and TRBJ1-5; 8 bases fit TRBD1. The CDR3 is made up of 15 amino acids. J gave up 4 bases and V 8 bases, and 10 bases lay outside the gene matches. The V gene's germline CDR1 is SNHLY and CDR2 FYNNEI. In DNA, the CDR3 is TGTGCCAGCCGGCGCCCGGGACAGGATAATCAGCCCCAGCATTTT. This gives the protein CASRRPGQDNQPQHF.

The chain has TRBV7-9 and TRBJ2-1; TRBD2 is a possible D gene (7 bases). Trimming pared 5 bases from V and 8 bases from J, leaving 25 bases between. The CDR3 loop spans 17 amino acids. Germline CDR1 and CDR2: SEHNR and FQNEAQ (reference sequence). CDR3 sequence: CASSRGASGLAGDEQFF. In nucleotides, the CDR3 is TGTGCCAGCAGCCGGGGGGCTTCCGGACTCGCTGGGGATGAGCAGTTCTTC.